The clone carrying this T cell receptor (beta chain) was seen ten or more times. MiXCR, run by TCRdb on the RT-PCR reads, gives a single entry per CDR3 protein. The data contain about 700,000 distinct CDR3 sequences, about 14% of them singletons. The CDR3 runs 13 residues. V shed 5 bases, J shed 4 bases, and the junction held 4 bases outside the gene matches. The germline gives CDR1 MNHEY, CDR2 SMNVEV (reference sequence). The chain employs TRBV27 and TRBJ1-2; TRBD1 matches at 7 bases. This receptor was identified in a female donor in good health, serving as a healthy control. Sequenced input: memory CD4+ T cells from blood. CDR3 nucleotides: TGTGCCAGCAGTAACAGGGGTGGCTATGGCTACACCTTC. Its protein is CASSNRGGYGYTF.